One and the same sample provided the 32 T cell receptor beta chains below, sequenced in a study of CD8 T cells in Susac syndrome. Reverse transcription used about 0.45 to 1 ug RNA and random hexamers. TCRdb processed the immunoSEQ multiplex PCR reads anew with MiXCR; each CDR3 protein has one entry. The sample includes 150,000 to 160,000 distinct CDR3 sequences, about 95% of them seen just once. Input material: CD8+ T cells from PBMCs. The origin of the receptors is a human donor with multiple sclerosis.

The chain links TRBV9 to TRBJ1-6; D may be TRBD1 (6 bases). V was trimmed by 3 bases and J by 15 bases, leaving 13 bases between them. Germline CDR1 reads SGDLS; CDR2 reads YYNGEE. The CDR3 covers 12 residues. CDR3: CASSEGGANLHF. The CDR3 DNA reads as TGTGCCAGCAGCGAGGGGGGTGCTAACCTCCACTTT.

The gene calls are TRBV20-1 and TRBJ1-1; D is perhaps TRBD1 (5 bases). The CDR3 contains 13 residues. The V end lost 3 bases, the J end lost 1 base, and 9 bases lay between the germline ends. Germline CDR1 is DFQATT and CDR2 is SNEGSKA (reference sequence). This chain's CDR3 is CSASGTANTEAFF. The DNA of the CDR3 is TGCAGTGCTAGCGGGACGGCGAACACTGAAGCTTTCTTT.

V and J are TRBV20-1 and TRBJ1-6; maybe TRBD1 (5 bases). The germline gives CDR1 DFQATT, CDR2 SNEGSKA (reference sequence). Between the trimmed V and J ends, which lost 1 base and 8 bases, there was a span of 18 bases. This CDR3 is built from 16 residues. This CDR3 reads CSARVRRGTDYSPLHF. The CDR3 DNA follows: TGCAGTGCTAGAGTCCGTCGAGGGACGGACTATTCACCCCTCCACTTT.

V is TRBV6-2 or TRBV6-3 and J is TRBJ1-1; a weak D match, TRBD1 (5 bases). This CDR3 contains 16 residues. The V gene's germline CDR1 is MNHEY and CDR2 SVGEGT. V dropped 0 bases and J dropped 0 bases, with 11 bases sitting between them. The CDR3 DNA sequence: TGTGCCAGCAGTTACTCGACCCCGGGGCTGAACACTGAAGCTTTCTTT. As protein: CASSYSTPGLNTEAFF.

This clonotype has a handful of counts. This chain connects TRBV6-1 to TRBJ2-3, with 9 bases lining up with TRBD2. J gave up 1 base and V 1 base, and 0 bases lay outside the gene matches. The germline V gene encodes CDR1 MNHNS and CDR2 SASEGT. The CDR3 length is 15 residues. CDR3 amino acids: CASSEERGGTDTQYF. The CDR3 DNA sequence: TGTGCCAGCAGTGAAGAGCGGGGGGGCACAGATACGCAGTATTTT.

In nucleotides, the CDR3 is TGTGCCAGCAGTGAATTGGGAGGGGACAACTATGGCTACACCTTC. Protein product: CASSELGGDNYGYTF. The rearrangement uses TRBV25-1 and TRBJ1-2; the D gene is possibly TRBD1 (5 bases). Germline CDR1 and CDR2: MGHDK and SYGVNS. The CDR3 extends over 15 amino acids. V dropped 1 base and J dropped 2 bases, with 11 bases sitting between them.

This chain links TRBV5-1 with TRBJ2-7; the D call may be TRBD1 or TRBD2 (5 bases each). The CDR3 loop spans 15 amino acids. CDR1 is SGHRS and CDR2 is YFSETQ in the germline V gene. Between the trimmed V and J ends, which lost 0 bases and 2 bases, there was a span of 12 bases. The CDR3 nucleotides read TGCGCCAGCAGCTTGGGAGACCGGGGCCCCTACGAGCAGTACTTC. This encodes CASSLGDRGPYEQYF.

The V and J genes are TRBV13 and TRBJ2-1; D not resolved. Per the germline V gene, CDR1 is PRHDT and CDR2 is FYEKMQ (reference sequence). The CDR3 is made up of 13 amino acids. V was trimmed by 0 bases and J by 4 bases, leaving 4 bases between them. This CDR3 reads CASSLGQYNEQFF. Written as DNA, the CDR3 is TGTGCCAGCAGCTTAGGTCAGTACAATGAGCAGTTCTTC.

The chain links TRBV5-4 to TRBJ2-2, with D possibly being TRBD2 (7 bases). From germline, CDR1 is SGHNT and CDR2 YYREEE (reference sequence). V lost 10 bases and J 4 bases, leaving 20 bases between the germline ends. The CDR3 is made up of 15 amino acids. Here the CDR3 reads CAFGGAEYSTGELFF. Here the CDR3 DNA reads TGTGCCTTTGGGGGGGCTGAGTATAGCACCGGGGAGCTGTTTTTT.

V gene TRBV30 combines with J gene TRBJ1-1; D gene ambiguous. The V and J ends lost 5 bases and 1 base respectively, with 8 bases between them. The CDR3 is 12 residues long. CDR1 and CDR2 (germline): GTSNPN, SVGIG (reference sequence). The CDR3 spells CAWADGNTEAFF. CDR3 nucleotide sequence: TGTGCCTGGGCGGACGGGAACACTGAAGCTTTCTTT.

V and J are TRBV7-6 and TRBJ1-2, with unresolved D. CDR1 is SGHVS, CDR2 FNYEAQ, per germline. Trimming left V 6 bases short and J 2 bases short, with 13 bases between. The CDR3 covers 14 residues. CDR3 amino acids: CASSDLLGNYGYTF. In DNA form, the CDR3 reads TGTGCCAGCAGTGACCTTCTTGGGAACTATGGCTACACCTTC.

The chain combines TRBV11-2 with TRBJ2-7, with D possibly TRBD2 on 5 matching bases. The CDR3 has 15 residues. The V and J ends lost 1 base and 0 bases respectively, with 10 bases between them. Germline loops: CDR1 SGHAT, CDR2 FQNNGV. This chain's CDR3 is CASSLVPEDSYEQYF. CDR3 nucleotide sequence: TGTGCCAGCAGCTTAGTCCCGGAGGACTCCTACGAGCAGTACTTC.

V and J are TRBV27 and TRBJ2-7; a possible D gene is TRBD1 (5 bases). The CDR3 has 15 residues. V lost 0 bases and J lost 3, with 12 bases in between. CDR1 is MNHEY and CDR2 is SMNVEV in the germline V gene (reference sequence). In nucleotides, the CDR3 is TGTGCCAGCAGTTTATCGGGGCAGTTGGGCTACGAGCAGTACGTC. Its translation: CASSLSGQLGYEQYV.

Written as DNA, the CDR3 is TGTGCCTGGAGACCATCCGGGGGGCGGACGCAGTATTTT. Its protein is CAWRPSGGRTQYF. The chain couples TRBV30 to TRBJ2-3; TRBD2 might be the D (7 bases). The V end was cut by 3 bases, the J end by 9 bases, with 16 bases between. The germline CDR1 and CDR2 sequences are GTSNPN and SVGIG (reference sequence). The CDR3 is 13 amino acids.

The gene calls are TRBV19 and TRBJ1-5; tentative D call: TRBD1 (5 bases). This CDR3 has 12 residues. The germline CDR1 and CDR2 sequences are LNHDA and SQIVND (reference sequence). Trimming cost V 5 bases and J 9 bases, with 11 bases left between them. The CDR3 nucleotides are TGTGCCAGTAGTTGGGGGACTACGCCCCAGCATTTT. Amino acid sequence: CASSWGTTPQHF.

The chain carries TRBV2 and TRBJ2-3, with D uncertain. Germline V lookup: CDR1 SNHLY, CDR2 FYNNEI. The CDR3 sequence is 15 residues long. With 4 bases removed from V and 2 bases from J, the gap between germline ends came to 13 bases. CDR3 nucleotides: TGTGCCAGCAGTGGCAGGCGCCCGAACACAGATACGCAGTATTTT. It codes for CASSGRRPNTDTQYF.

The genes are TRBV20-1 and TRBJ1-5; D is unresolved. Trimming removed 0 bases at V and 7 bases at J, with 13 bases between. The CDR3 length is 14 residues. Germline V CDR1 and CDR2: DFQATT, SNEGSKA (reference sequence). The CDR3 is CSARDTGLGQPQHF. The CDR3 nucleotides read TGCAGTGCTAGAGATACGGGGTTAGGCCAGCCCCAGCATTTT.

Written as DNA, the CDR3 is TGTGCCAGCAGTGTTACATCGACAGGGAATGAGCAGTACTTC. Its translation is CASSVTSTGNEQYF. The rearrangement uses TRBV25-1 and TRBJ2-7; 7 bases map to TRBD1. Germline assignment: CDR1 MGHDK and CDR2 SYGVNS. The V gene end was trimmed by 4 bases and the J gene end by 7 bases; junction bases not matched to a gene: 10. The length of the CDR3 is 14 residues.

The chain carries TRBV29-1 and TRBJ2-2; D tentatively reads TRBD1 or TRBD2 (5 bases each). The germline CDR1 and CDR2 sequences are SQVTM and ANQGSEA. Trimming took off 6 bases at V and 7 bases at J, with 15 bases between the two ends. This CDR3 is 13 amino acids long. CDR3 in amino acids: CSVGGLGDGELFF. CDR3 nucleotides: TGCAGCGTCGGAGGATTGGGGGACGGGGAGCTGTTTTTT.

This clonotype was seen just once. V and J are TRBV20-1 and TRBJ1-2; 8 nucleotides align to TRBD1. The J segment lost 1 base and the V segment lost 5 bases, leaving 12 bases of the junction unmatched. This CDR3 comprises 16 residues. Germline values: CDR1 DFQATT, CDR2 SNEGSKA (reference sequence). The CDR3 loop is CSALDRDQPNNYGYTF. CDR3 DNA: TGCAGTGCTTTGGACAGGGACCAGCCTAATAACTATGGCTACACCTTC.

V usage is TRBV20-1 and J usage is TRBJ2-5, with D unclear. Germline-derived CDR1 and CDR2 are DFQATT and SNEGSKA (reference sequence). The CDR3 loop spans 13 amino acids. Trimming pared 1 base from V and 5 bases from J, leaving 11 bases between. The CDR3 region is CSARAWVEETQYF. The DNA of the CDR3 is TGCAGTGCTAGAGCGTGGGTGGAGGAGACCCAGTACTTC.

V and J are TRBV12-3 or TRBV12-4 and TRBJ2-1; either TRBD1 or TRBD2 may supply D (5 bases each). This CDR3 region has 17 residues. Trimming left V 4 bases short and J 6 bases short, with 22 bases between. CDR3 region: CASSSPIGTETRNEQFF. CDR3 bases: TGTGCCAGCAGTTCGCCCATTGGGACGGAAACTCGCAATGAGCAGTTCTTC.

The chain joins TRBV15 to TRBJ2-7, with 10 bases fitting TRBD1. The length of the CDR3 is 17 residues. Germline lookup yields CDR1 LNHNV and CDR2 YYDKDF (reference sequence). The J segment lost 7 bases and the V segment lost 0 bases, leaving 12 bases of the junction unmatched. CDR3 coding DNA: TGTGCCACCAGCAGAGAGGTCATTGGGACAGGGGCCCTAGAGCAGTACTTC. It is translated as CATSREVIGTGALEQYF.

The chain combines TRBV3-1 with TRBJ2-7, with D perhaps TRBD2 (6 bases). V was shortened by 0 bases and J by 0 bases, with 9 bases between the two germline ends. This CDR3 region has 15 residues. Germline loops: CDR1 LGHDT, CDR2 YNNKEL (reference sequence). As DNA, the CDR3 is TGTGCCAGCAGCCAAGAGCAGGGACTCTCCTACGAGCAGTACTTC. Protein product: CASSQEQGLSYEQYF.

This clonotype was recorded once. J is TRBJ2-7 and V is TRBV19; the D gene is possibly TRBD1 (7 bases). Per the germline V gene, CDR1 is LNHDA and CDR2 is SQIVND (reference sequence). The CDR3 extends over 12 amino acids. The V end lost 7 bases, the J end lost 4 bases, and 11 bases lay between the germline ends. DNA of the CDR3: TGTGCCAGTACTTCAGGGGGGTACGAGCAGTACTTC. It encodes CASTSGGYEQYF.

CDR3 bases: TGCAGTGCCGGGGCTAGCGGGTTGCGGGGTGAGCAGTTCTTC. The encoded protein is CSAGASGLRGEQFF. This sequence joins TRBV20-1 and TRBJ2-1, with 8 nucleotides matching TRBD2. From germline, CDR1 is DFQATT and CDR2 SNEGSKA (reference sequence). The junction had 13 bases not matched to a gene; V was cut back by 6 bases and J by 9 bases. The CDR3 has 14 residues.

This clonotype appeared once. This chain uses TRBV19 with TRBJ1-5, with D unresolved. Trimming pared 0 bases from V and 7 bases from J, leaving 7 bases between. CDR1 LNHDA and CDR2 SQIVND come from the germline V gene (reference sequence). CDR3 size: 13 residues. The CDR3 DNA sequence: TGTGCCAGTAGTATAGACCCCGGGCAGCCCCAGCATTTT. Amino acid sequence: CASSIDPGQPQHF.

The V call is TRBV7-9, the J call TRBJ2-5; D is unclear. CDR1 is SEHNR, CDR2 FQNEAQ, per germline (reference sequence). Trimming pared 11 bases from V and 2 bases from J, leaving 18 bases between. The CDR3 has 14 residues. The CDR3 is CAGRVWSPQETQYF. The CDR3 DNA follows: TGTGCCGGTAGGGTGTGGAGCCCGCAAGAGACCCAGTACTTC.

V is TRBV29-1 and J is TRBJ2-5, with unresolved D. The CDR3 consists of 13 residues. CDR1 and CDR2 from the germline V gene are SQVTM and ANQGSEA. Trimming stripped 6 bases from V and 3 bases from J, with 14 bases between. This CDR3 is CSVNGPKEETQYF. The CDR3 DNA reads as TGCAGCGTCAACGGGCCGAAAGAAGAGACCCAGTACTTC.

The chain recombines TRBV2 with TRBJ2-2; D is unresolved. Trimming cost V 3 bases and J 7 bases, with 3 bases left between them. CDR3 length equals 11 residues. Germline CDR1 and CDR2: SNHLY and FYNNEI. This chain's CDR3 is CASSDGGELFF. The CDR3 DNA is TGTGCCAGCAGTGACGGCGGGGAGCTGTTTTTT.

This chain links TRBV20-1 with TRBJ2-7; 11 nucleotides align to TRBD2. J gave up 2 bases and V 1 base, and 13 bases lay outside the gene matches. CDR1 DFQATT and CDR2 SNEGSKA come from the germline V gene (reference sequence). This CDR3 has 18 residues. As DNA, the CDR3 is TGCAGTGCTAGAGCCGGCCCCCCTAGCGGGGGGTTCACCTACGAGCAGTACTTC. Its protein product is CSARAGPPSGGFTYEQYF.

V usage is TRBV27 and J usage is TRBJ2-1, with 7 bases lining up with TRBD1. Trimming took 5 bases from V and 8 from J; bases not matched to a gene: 9. CDR3 size: 14 residues. Germline V CDR1 and CDR2: MNHEY, SMNVEV (reference sequence). CDR3 sequence: CASSHQTGFDEQFF. The CDR3 coding sequence is TGTGCCAGCAGTCATCAGACAGGGTTCGATGAGCAGTTCTTC.